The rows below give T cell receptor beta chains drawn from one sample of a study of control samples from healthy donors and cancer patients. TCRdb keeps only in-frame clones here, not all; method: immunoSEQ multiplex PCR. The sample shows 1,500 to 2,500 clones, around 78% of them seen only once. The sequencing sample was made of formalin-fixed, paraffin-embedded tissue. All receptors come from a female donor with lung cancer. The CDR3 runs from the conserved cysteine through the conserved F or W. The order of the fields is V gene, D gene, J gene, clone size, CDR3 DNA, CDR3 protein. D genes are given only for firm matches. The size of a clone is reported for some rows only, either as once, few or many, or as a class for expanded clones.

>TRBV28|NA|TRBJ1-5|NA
TGTGCCAGCAGTTTTATGATGTTAACGCCCCAGCATTTT
CASSFMMLTPQHF
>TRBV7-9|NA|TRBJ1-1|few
TGTGCCAGCAGCTTAGCGAATACGGGTACTGAAGCTTTCTTT
CASSLANTGTEAFF
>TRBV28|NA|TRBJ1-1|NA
TGTGCCACCTTGAGGGTAACGGGCACTGAAGCTTTCTTT
CATLRVTGTEAFF
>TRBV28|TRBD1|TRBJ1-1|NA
TGTGCCAGCAGTACACAGGGGGAGACTGAAGCTTTCTTT
CASSTQGETEAFF
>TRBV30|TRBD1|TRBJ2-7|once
TGTGCCTGGGAAACCGGGACAGGGATTACCTACGAGCAGTACTTC
CAWETGTGITYEQYF
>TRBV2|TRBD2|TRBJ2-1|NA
TGTGCCAGCAGTGGGACTAGCGGGAGGGTCGCGCAGTTCTTC
CASSGTSGRVAQFF
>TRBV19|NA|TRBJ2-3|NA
TGTGCCAGTAGTCCCCCCGAACGAGTGGGTAGCACAGATACGCAGTATTTT
CASSPPERVGSTDTQYF
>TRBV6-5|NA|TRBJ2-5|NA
TGTGCCAGCACCCCCGGGGACGGACGAGAGACCCAGTACTTC
CASTPGDGRETQYF
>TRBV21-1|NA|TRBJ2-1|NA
TGTGCCAGCAGCAAATCCCATACGGAGCAGTTCTTC
CASSKSHTEQFF
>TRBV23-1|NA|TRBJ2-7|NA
TGCGCCAGCAGGGTATTGACGGACCTCTACGAGCAGTACTTC
CASRVLTDLYEQYF
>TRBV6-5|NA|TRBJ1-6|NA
TGTGCCAGCAGTTACGTACGGAGCTCCTATAATTCACCCCTCCACTTT
CASSYVRSSYNSPLHF
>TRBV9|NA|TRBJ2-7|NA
TGTGCCAGCAGCGTCTCCGGGACGGTAATCTACGAGCAGTACTTC
CASSVSGTVIYEQYF
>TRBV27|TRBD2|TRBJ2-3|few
TGTGCCAGCAGTTCTGGGAGACTAGCGGGCGGGAATACGCAGTATTTT
CASSSGRLAGGNTQYF
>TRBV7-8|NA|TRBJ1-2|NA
TGTGCCAGCAGTTTAGCCCGGACAGACGGCTATGGCTACACCTTC
CASSLARTDGYGYTF
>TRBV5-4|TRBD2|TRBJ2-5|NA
TGTGCCAGCAGCTTGGGTTCCGGACTAGATTCGGAGACCCAGTACTTC
CASSLGSGLDSETQYF
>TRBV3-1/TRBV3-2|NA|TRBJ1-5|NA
TGTGCCAGCAGCCAACATCGGGGGGAAGGTCAGCCCCAGCATTTT
CASSQHRGEGQPQHF
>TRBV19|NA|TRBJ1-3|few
TGTGCCAGTAGTATAATGGACAGCAACGGAAACACCATATATTTT
CASSIMDSNGNTIYF
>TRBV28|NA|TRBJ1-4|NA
TGTGCCAGCAGTCCCCCCCGGGGCGGGGGGGCTGAAAAACTGTTTTTT
CASSPPRGGGAEKLFF
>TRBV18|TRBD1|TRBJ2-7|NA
TGTGCCAGCTCACCAAGACAGGGAACCTACGAGCAGTACTTC
CASSPRQGTYEQYF
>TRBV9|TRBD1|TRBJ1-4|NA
TGTGCCAGCAGCCGGGGACAGGGTCCTGAAAAACTGTTTTTT
CASSRGQGPEKLFF
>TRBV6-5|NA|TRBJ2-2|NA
TGTGCCAGCAGTTACGACGGAGGGACCGGGGAGCTGTTTTTT
CASSYDGGTGELFF
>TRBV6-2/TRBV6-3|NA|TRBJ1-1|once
TGTGCCAGCAGTTACAGTCTATCTGATGAAGCTTTCTTT
CASSYSLSDEAFF
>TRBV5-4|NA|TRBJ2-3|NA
TGTGCCAGCAGCTCCGAACCGGGGGGCACAGATACGCAGTATTTT
CASSSEPGGTDTQYF
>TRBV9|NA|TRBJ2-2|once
TGTGCCAGCAGCGCTAAAAACACCGGGGAGCTGTTTTTT
CASSAKNTGELFF
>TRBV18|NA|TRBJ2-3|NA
TGTGCCAGCTCACAATTACGTGGGGATACGCAGTATTTT
CASSQLRGDTQYF
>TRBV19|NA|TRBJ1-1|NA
TGTGCCAGTAGTATTACCCATCGGAGCACTGAAGCTTTCTTT
CASSITHRSTEAFF
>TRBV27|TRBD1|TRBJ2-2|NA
TGTGCCAGCAGTTCCCATGGGACAGGTCTTATCACCGGGGAGCTGTTTTTT
CASSSHGTGLITGELFF
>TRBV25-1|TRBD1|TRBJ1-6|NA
TGTGCCAGCCGGACAGGGTATTCACCCCTCCACTTT
CASRTGYSPLHF
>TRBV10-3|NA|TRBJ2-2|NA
TGTGCCATCAGAGCGACCCGGAACATCGGGGAGCTGTTTTTT
CAIRATRNIGELFF
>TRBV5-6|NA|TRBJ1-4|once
TGTGCCAGCAGCTGGAGGCCGCGGACCCCGAATGAAAAACTGTTTTTT
CASSWRPRTPNEKLFF
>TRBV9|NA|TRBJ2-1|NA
TGTGCCAGCAGCGTAGGCGGGACCTACAATGAGCAGTTCTTC
CASSVGGTYNEQFF
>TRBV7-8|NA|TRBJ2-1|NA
TGTGCCAGCAGCTCAAAAAGGGTGGGGATAACTAGCACATGGGGTGAGCAGTTCTTC
CASSSKRVGITSTWGEQFF
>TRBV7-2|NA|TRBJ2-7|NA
TGTGCCAGCAGCTTAGGTGGCAGGGGATACGAGCATCGGTACTTC
CASSLGGRGYEHRYF
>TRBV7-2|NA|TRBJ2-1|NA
TGTGCCAGCAGCTTAGGACTAGTAGGTGGCAATGAGCAGTTCTTC
CASSLGLVGGNEQFF
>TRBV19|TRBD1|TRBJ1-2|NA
TGTGCCAGTAGTACCGGACAGGGGAACTATGGCTACACCTTC
CASSTGQGNYGYTF
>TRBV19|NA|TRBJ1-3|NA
TGTGCCAGTAGTATAAGGGCATCTGGAAACACCATATATTTT
CASSIRASGNTIYF
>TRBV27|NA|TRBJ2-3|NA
TGTGCCAGCAGTTTACGCTTCCAGGGTGGAGATACGCAGTATTTT
CASSLRFQGGDTQYF
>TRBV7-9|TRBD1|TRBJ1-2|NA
TGTGCCAGCAGCTCGCGACAGGGAGGCGATGGCTACACCTTC
CASSSRQGGDGYTF
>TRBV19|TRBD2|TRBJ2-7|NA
TGTGCCAGTAATTATGGGGGAAGCCCTGGGACTAGCGGGAGGGCCACCACTTTCGAGCAGTACTTC
CASNYGGSPGTSGRATTFEQYF
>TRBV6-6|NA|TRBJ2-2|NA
TGTGCCAGCAGTTACTCGGCGGAACTGACCGGGGAGCTGTTTTTT
CASSYSAELTGELFF
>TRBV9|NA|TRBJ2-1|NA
TGTGCCAGCAGCGCAGCCAGCGGGCCCTACAATGAGCAGTTCTTC
CASSAASGPYNEQFF
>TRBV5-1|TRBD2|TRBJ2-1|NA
TGCGCCAGCAGCTTATCGTTAGCGGGAGAATCTTACAATGAGCAGTTCTTC
CASSLSLAGESYNEQFF
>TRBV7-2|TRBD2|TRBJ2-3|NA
TGTGCCAGCAGTACGTTTCTAGCGGGAGTAAATACGCAGTATTTT
CASSTFLAGVNTQYF
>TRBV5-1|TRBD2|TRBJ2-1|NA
TGCGCCAGCAGCATACGACCGACTAGCGGCAACTACAATGAGCAGTTCTTC
CASSIRPTSGNYNEQFF
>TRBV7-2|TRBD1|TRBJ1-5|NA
TGTGCCAGCAGCTTGGGACAGGGGGATCAGCCCCAGCATTTT
CASSLGQGDQPQHF